Below, one T cell receptor (beta chain) is given with its context. Unique molecular identifiers were attached to individual cDNA molecules. From the 5' RACE reads, TCRdb called clonotypes with MiXCR, one entry per CDR3 protein. Seen here are over 85,000 distinct CDR3 sequences, around 17% observed once, and the top ten hold about 1.3%. The sample comes from a study of early T cells in non-severe SARS-CoV-2 infection. Whole-study context: The sequenced material was bulk RNA from unsorted whole blood, and its chains were unpaired.

The sequencing input was whole blood. The TCR comes from an adult who was a healthcare worker with PCR-confirmed SARS-CoV-2 infection or an uninfected control (not recorded which).

The CDR3 spells CASSTSVYSYEQYF. The CDR3 bases are TGTGCCAGCAGTACTAGCGTTTACTCCTACGAGCAGTACTTC. The J gene is TRBJ2-7, the V gene TRBV6-6; 7 bases align to TRBD2. This CDR3 contains 14 residues. Germline trimming cut 5 bases from V and 0 bases from J; bases unmatched to any gene: 4. Germline values: CDR1 MNHNY, CDR2 SVGAGI (reference sequence).